A single sample is the source of the 24 T cell receptor beta chains below, sequenced in a study of beta chain features in type 1 diabetes (dated by TCRdb to 2017 to 2018). Summary of the overall study and its limitations: Type 1 diabetes patients showed a moderate but significant shortening of TCRB CDR3 length in all four CD4+ subsets.

No antigen is known for these receptors. The receptor library was made with the immunoSEQ multiplex PCR assay. The entire isolated RNA was reverse transcribed using the High Capacity cDNA Reverse Transcription Kit, and thus expressed TCRB transcripts were sequenced. TCRdb holds this immuneACCESS table with in-frame rearrangements only. Some clones are missing; in checked studies, unresolved V genes explain under half, and the rest has no known cause. For this sample the table gives 640,000 or so clones, of which about an eighth were detected only once. Approximately 0.022% of the sample is in the top ten clones. The specimen sequenced was naive CD4+ T cells from blood. The meaning of the sample's cell subset or site label: true naive CD4+ T cells. The receptors stem from a man in his late teens or twenties with type 1 diabetes.

The chain uses TRBV30 and TRBJ1-6; D perhaps matches TRBD1 (5 bases). Trimming removed 3 bases from V and 0 bases from J, with 12 bases in between. The germline CDR1 and CDR2 sequences are GTSNPN and SVGIG (reference sequence). The CDR3 spans 16 residues. The CDR3 loop is CAWSAGVGSYNSPLHF. For the CDR3, the DNA is TGTGCCTGGAGCGCGGGGGTTGGCTCCTATAATTCACCCCTCCACTTT.

The chain is built from TRBV28 and TRBJ2-1; 7 bases are a match to TRBD1. In germline, CDR1 is MDHEN, CDR2 SYDVKM. V gave up 10 bases and J gave up 6 bases; unmatched junction bases: 12. This CDR3 is built from 14 residues. The CDR3 DNA is TGTGCCACAACAAGGGGGACAGAGGTCAATGAGCAGTTCTTC. It translates to CATTRGTEVNEQFF.

V is TRBV5-4 and J is TRBJ2-5, with TRBD1 matching over 7 bases. CDR1 and CDR2 from the germline V gene are SGHNT and YYREEE (reference sequence). V trimming: 2 bases; J trimming: 2 bases; junction bases outside the gene matches: 6. This CDR3 spans 15 amino acids. CDR3 protein: CASSFGTDLQETQYF. In nucleotides, the CDR3 is TGTGCCAGCAGCTTTGGGACAGATCTACAAGAGACCCAGTACTTC. The full variable domain, completed using reference TRBV5-4 and TRBJ2-5, is ETGVTQSPTHLIKTRGQQVTLRCSSQSGHNTVSWYQQALGQGPQFIFQYYREEENGRGNFPPRFSGLQFPNYSSELNVNALELDDSALYLCASSFGTDLQETQYFGPGTRLLVL.

This clone was seen a few times. The chain employs TRBV7-2 and TRBJ1-5; the match to TRBD1 covers 8 bases. Per germline, CDR1 SGHTA and CDR2 FQGNSA. The CDR3 is 15 amino acids. The J segment lost 6 bases and the V segment lost 2 bases, leaving 6 bases of the junction unmatched. CDR3 nucleotides: TGTGCCAGCAGCTTATCCGGACAGGGAAGTCAGCCCCAGCATTTT. Translation gives CASSLSGQGSQPQHF.

This clone turned up a few times. The chain's CDR3 is CAISEMLAGAQEQTQYF. CDR3 nucleotide sequence: TGTGCCATCAGTGAGATGCTAGCGGGGGCGCAGGAGCAGACCCAGTACTTC. This rearrangement joins TRBV10-3 to TRBJ2-5, with 10 positions matching TRBD2. V shed 2 bases, J shed 6 bases, and the junction held 12 bases outside the gene matches. The germline gives CDR1 ENHRY, CDR2 SYGVKD. The CDR3 length is 17 residues.

This sequence joins TRBV9 and TRBJ1-1, with D tentatively TRBD1 (5 bases). The germline V and J ends were trimmed by 4 bases and 1 base, with 11 bases remaining between them. This CDR3 contains 14 residues. The germline V gene encodes CDR1 SGDLS and CDR2 YYNGEE. The CDR3 region has the DNA TGTGCCAGCAGCCCCGTGGGGGAGAACACTGAAGCTTTCTTT. Translating it yields CASSPVGENTEAFF.

The chain employs TRBV9 and TRBJ2-2, with D unresolved. Germline CDR1 reads SGDLS; CDR2 reads YYNGEE. Deletions cut 0 bases from V and 3 bases from J, with 12 bases between. The CDR3 runs to 16 residues. The CDR3 here is CASSVAYEVDTGELFF. CDR3 nucleotide sequence: TGTGCCAGCAGCGTAGCCTATGAGGTGGACACCGGGGAGCTGTTTTTT.

The chain uses TRBV6-1 and TRBJ1-2, with D hard to call. Germline V gives CDR1 MNHNS, CDR2 SASEGT. The CDR3 length is 12 residues. Deletions cut 4 bases from V and 2 bases from J, with 5 bases between. The CDR3 DNA reads as TGTGCCAGCAGTGTACCGAACTATGGCTACACCTTC. Its protein is CASSVPNYGYTF.

This clone showed up just a few times. The chain is built from TRBV6-6 and TRBJ2-7; no firm D call. The CDR3 sequence is 14 residues long. CDR1 and CDR2 from the germline V gene are MNHNY and SVGAGI (reference sequence). The V gene lost 1 base and the J gene lost 3 bases, with 10 bases spanning the gap. CDR3 bases: TGTGCCAGCAGTTACTTCCGAGATGGCTACGAGCAGTACTTC. Its protein product is CASSYFRDGYEQYF.

The rearrangement joins TRBV28 to TRBJ1-4; perhaps TRBD1 as D (5 bases). Germline V lookup: CDR1 MDHEN, CDR2 SYDVKM. The CDR3 spans 16 residues. Trimming took off 6 bases at V and 10 bases at J, with 24 bases between the two ends. CDR3 sequence reads: CASSTIADGAGGKLFF. CDR3 bases: TGTGCCAGCAGCACTATCGCGGACGGTGCTGGGGGAAAACTGTTTTTT.

This clone was observed a handful of times. The CDR3 here is CASRGGRLSNTGELFF. CDR3 DNA sequence: TGTGCCTCCCGAGGGGGGCGCCTGTCGAACACCGGGGAGCTGTTTTTT. The rearrangement links TRBV30 to TRBJ2-2; either TRBD1 or TRBD2 may supply D (6 bases each). The CDR3 loop spans 16 amino acids. Germline lookup yields CDR1 GTSNPN and CDR2 SVGIG (reference sequence). V shed 7 bases and J shed 0 bases, with 18 bases lying between them.

This clone was counted a few times. J is TRBJ1-6 and V is TRBV19, with 8 bases that match TRBD1. Per the germline V gene, CDR1 is LNHDA and CDR2 is SQIVND (reference sequence). The CDR3 covers 15 residues. Losses at the gene ends were 5 bases for V and 7 bases for J; bases not matched to a gene: 7. This CDR3 reads CASSPGTGVNSPLHF. The CDR3 nucleotides read TGTGCCAGTAGTCCTGGGACAGGTGTAAATTCACCCCTCCACTTT. Full variable domain (rest looked up from reference TRBV19 and TRBJ1-6): DGGITQSPKYLFRKEGQNVTLSCEQNLNHDAMYWYRQDPGQGLRLIYYSQIVNDFQKGDIAEGYSVSREKKESFPLTVTSAQKNPTAFYLCASSPGTGVNSPLHFGNGTRLTVT.

The chain has TRBV7-6 and TRBJ2-5; tentatively, D is TRBD2 (5 bases). Germline CDR1 reads SGHVS; CDR2 reads FNYEAQ. V shed 1 base and J shed 0 bases, with 9 bases lying between them. The CDR3 has 15 amino acids. The DNA for the CDR3 is TGTGCCAGCAGCTTAGATCCGGGGTACCAAGAGACCCAGTACTTC. Translated: CASSLDPGYQETQYF.

The chain recombines TRBV4-1 with TRBJ2-5, with 9 bases identical to TRBD2. The V segment lost 2 bases and the J segment 2 bases; nucleotides outside the gene matches: 6. This CDR3 has 16 residues. CDR1 is MGHRA and CDR2 is YSYEKL in the germline V gene. The CDR3 spells CASSQPRAGGQETQYF. The CDR3 bases are TGCGCCAGCAGCCAACCTCGAGCGGGGGGACAAGAGACCCAGTACTTC.

With regard to this clone: Distinct nucleotide sequences in the sample also encode this CDR3. Here the CDR3 reads CAWSEGNTIYF. The CDR3 coding sequence is TGTGCCTGGAGTGAGGGAAACACCATATATTTT. The V call is TRBV30, the J call TRBJ1-3, with D uncertain. Germline CDR1 is GTSNPN and CDR2 is SVGIG (reference sequence). The ends were cut back, 1 base at V and 4 bases at J, with 2 bases in the middle. The CDR3 length is 11 residues. The whole variable domain, filled in from reference TRBV30 and TRBJ1-3, reads SQTIHQWPATLVQPVGSPLSLECTVEGTSNPNLYWYRQAAGRGLQLLFYSVGIGQISSEVPQNLSASRPQDRQFILSSKKLLLSDSGFYLCAWSEGNTIYFGEGSWLTVV.

The rearrangement joins TRBV10-3 to TRBJ1-3; D not certain. Germline CDR1 is ENHRY and CDR2 is SYGVKD. This CDR3 comprises 15 residues. Trimming took off 3 bases at V and 2 bases at J, with 11 bases between the two ends. The DNA for the CDR3 is TGTGCCATCAGTGACGCACGTGGAGCTGGAAACACCATATATTTT. It encodes CAISDARGAGNTIYF.

This clone was detected a few times. The genes are TRBV5-4 and TRBJ2-2; D ambiguous. This CDR3 is built from 15 residues. Per germline, CDR1 SGHNT and CDR2 YYREEE (reference sequence). V was trimmed by 0 bases and J by 6 bases, leaving 12 bases between them. Written as DNA, the CDR3 is TGTGCCAGCAGCTTGGCACGAACAGTGGCCGGGGAGCTGTTTTTT. Its protein product is CASSLARTVAGELFF.

This clone was observed a handful of times. This chain uses TRBV6-6 with TRBJ1-1; possible D gene TRBD1, 5 bases. Germline V gives CDR1 MNHNY, CDR2 SVGAGI (reference sequence). Between the trimmed V and J ends, which lost 7 bases and 12 bases, there was a span of 12 bases. The CDR3 extends over 10 amino acids. The CDR3 spells CASTQWTTFF. CDR3 DNA: TGTGCCAGCACCCAGTGGACAACTTTCTTT.

This clone has more than one count but fewer than ten. The V call is TRBV4-2, the J call TRBJ2-5; 9 bases align to TRBD2. Per the germline V gene, CDR1 is LGHNA and CDR2 is YNFKEQ. This CDR3 is built from 16 residues. V lost 0 bases to trimming and J lost 5 bases; unmatched junction nucleotides: 7. The CDR3 DNA follows: TGTGCCAGCAGCCAAGATCGGCGGGGGGGCCTGGAGACCCAGTACTTC. Translation: CASSQDRRGGLETQYF.

This chain joins TRBV7-8 and TRBJ2-4, with TRBD2 matching 8 bases. J was trimmed by 1 base and V by 5 bases; bases with no gene match: 10. The CDR3 runs 17 residues. Germline loops: CDR1 SGHVS, CDR2 FQNEAQ. CDR3 in amino acids: CASSRAGGWEAKNIQYF. Written as DNA, the CDR3 is TGTGCCAGCAGCCGCGCGGGGGGCTGGGAGGCCAAAAACATTCAGTACTTC.

This clone came up a few times. V gene TRBV7-2 combines with J gene TRBJ2-7; 7 nucleotides agree with TRBD1. The CDR3 contains 15 residues. The V segment lost 8 bases and the J segment 0 bases; nucleotides outside the gene matches: 10. From germline, CDR1 is SGHTA and CDR2 FQGNSA. The CDR3 protein is CASGTRRQGSYEQYF. The CDR3 DNA sequence: TGTGCCAGCGGGACGCGAAGACAGGGCTCCTACGAGCAGTACTTC.

The CDR3 coding sequence is TGTGCCTGGATCAAATGGATGATGGACAGAAAATCCACTGAAGCTTTCTTT. It is translated as CAWIKWMMDRKSTEAFF. V gene TRBV30 combines with J gene TRBJ1-1; tentatively, D is TRBD1 (6 bases). Germline CDR1 is GTSNPN and CDR2 is SVGIG (reference sequence). The CDR3 runs to 17 residues. Trimming left V 4 bases short and J 4 bases short, with 25 bases between.

In its sample, this clone was seen many times. At the DNA level, this CDR3 is encoded by other sequences in the same sample as well. The chain links TRBV29-1 to TRBJ2-7; D is perhaps TRBD1 (6 bases). CDR1 and CDR2 from the germline V gene are SQVTM and ANQGSEA. Between the trimmed V and J ends, which lost 8 bases and 0 bases, there was a span of 11 bases. The CDR3 is 12 amino acids. The CDR3 region has the DNA TGCAGCCCTAGGGGGAGCTCCTACGAGCAGTACTTC. Translation gives CSPRGSSYEQYF.

The V gene is TRBV15, the J gene TRBJ1-4; 7 bases fit TRBD1. CDR1 and CDR2 (germline): LNHNV, YYDKDF (reference sequence). Losses at the gene ends were 10 bases for V and 3 bases for J; bases not matched to a gene: 5. This CDR3 has 13 residues. The CDR3 DNA sequence: TGTGCCATCCGGGACAGCCCTAATGAAAAACTGTTTTTT. This codes for CAIRDSPNEKLFF. Full variable domain (rest looked up from reference TRBV15 and TRBJ1-4): DAMVIQNPRYQVTQFGKPVTLSCSQTLNHNVMYWYQQKSSQAPKLLFHYYDKDFNNEADTPDNFQSRRPNTSFCFLDIRSPGLGDTAMYLCAIRDSPNEKLFFGSGTQLSVL.